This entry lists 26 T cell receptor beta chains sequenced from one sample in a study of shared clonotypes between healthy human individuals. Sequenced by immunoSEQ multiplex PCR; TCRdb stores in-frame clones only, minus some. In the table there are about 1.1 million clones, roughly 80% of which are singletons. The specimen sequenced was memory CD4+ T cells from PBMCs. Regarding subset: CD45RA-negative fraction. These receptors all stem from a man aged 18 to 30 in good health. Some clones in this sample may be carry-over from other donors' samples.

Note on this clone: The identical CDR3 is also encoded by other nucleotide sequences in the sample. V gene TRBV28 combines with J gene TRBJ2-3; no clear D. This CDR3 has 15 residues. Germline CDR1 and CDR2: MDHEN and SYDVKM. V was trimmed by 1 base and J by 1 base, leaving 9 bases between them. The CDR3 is CASSLSRAGTDTQYF. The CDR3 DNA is TGTGCCAGCAGTTTATCCCGGGCAGGCACAGATACGCAGTATTTT.

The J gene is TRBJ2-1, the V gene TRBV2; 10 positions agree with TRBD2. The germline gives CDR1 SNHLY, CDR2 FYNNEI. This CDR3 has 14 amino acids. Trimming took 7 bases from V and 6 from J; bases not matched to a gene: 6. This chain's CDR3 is CASILAGARNEQFF. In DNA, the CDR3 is TGTGCCAGCATTCTAGCGGGAGCACGCAATGAGCAGTTCTTC. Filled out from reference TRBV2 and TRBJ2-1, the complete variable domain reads EPEVTQTPSHQVTQMGQEVILRCVPISNHLYFYWYRQILGQKVEFLVSFYNNEISEKSEIFDDQFSVERPDGSNFTLKIRSTKLEDSAMYFCASILAGARNEQFFGPGTRLTVL.

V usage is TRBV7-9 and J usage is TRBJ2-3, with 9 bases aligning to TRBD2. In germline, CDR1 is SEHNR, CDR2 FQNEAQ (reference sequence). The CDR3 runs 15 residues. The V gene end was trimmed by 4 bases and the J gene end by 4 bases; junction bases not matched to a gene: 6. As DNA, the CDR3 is TGTGCCAGCAGCTCTGGCGGGAGGGTCTCAGATACGCAGTATTTT. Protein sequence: CASSSGGRVSDTQYF. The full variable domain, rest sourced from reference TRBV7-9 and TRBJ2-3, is DTGVSQNPRHKITKRGQNVTFRCDPISEHNRLYWYRQTLGQGPEFLTYFQNEAQLEKSRLLSDRFSAERPKGSFSTLEIQRTEQGDSAMYLCASSSGGRVSDTQYFGPGTRLTVL.

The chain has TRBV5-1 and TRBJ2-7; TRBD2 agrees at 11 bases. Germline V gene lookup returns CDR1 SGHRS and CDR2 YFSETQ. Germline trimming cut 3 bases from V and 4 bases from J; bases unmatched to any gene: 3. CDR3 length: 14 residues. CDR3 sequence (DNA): TGCGCCAGCAGCTCTATAGCGGGAGGGTACGAGCAGTACTTC. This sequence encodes CASSSIAGGYEQYF. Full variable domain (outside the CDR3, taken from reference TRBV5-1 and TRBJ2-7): KAGVTQTPRYLIKTRGQQVTLSCSPISGHRSVSWYQQTPGQGLQFLFEYFSETQRNKGNFPGRFSGRQFSNSRSEMNVSTLELGDSALYLCASSSIAGGYEQYFGPGTRLTVT.

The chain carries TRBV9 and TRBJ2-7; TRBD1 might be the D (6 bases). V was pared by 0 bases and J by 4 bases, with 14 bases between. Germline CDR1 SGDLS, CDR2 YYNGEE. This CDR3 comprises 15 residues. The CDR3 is CASSVGAGVEYEQYF. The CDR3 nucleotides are TGTGCCAGCAGCGTAGGGGCAGGGGTGGAGTACGAGCAGTACTTC.

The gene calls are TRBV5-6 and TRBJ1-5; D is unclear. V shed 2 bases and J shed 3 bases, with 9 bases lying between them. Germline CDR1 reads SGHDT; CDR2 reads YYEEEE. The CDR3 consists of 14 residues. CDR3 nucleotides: TGTGCCAGCAGCTTTTATGGCAACAATCAGCCCCAGCATTTT. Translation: CASSFYGNNQPQHF.

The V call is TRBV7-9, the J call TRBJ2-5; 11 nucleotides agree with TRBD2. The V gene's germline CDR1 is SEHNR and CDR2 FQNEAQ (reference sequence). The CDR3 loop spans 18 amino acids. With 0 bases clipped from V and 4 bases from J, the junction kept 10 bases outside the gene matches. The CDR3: CASSLAVLGLAGRETQYF. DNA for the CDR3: TGTGCCAGCAGCTTAGCCGTCCTCGGACTAGCGGGTAGAGAGACCCAGTACTTC.

The CDR3 reads CASSRVHTGELFF. CDR3 bases: TGTGCCAGCAGCCGGGTCCACACCGGGGAGCTGTTTTTT. The chain recombines TRBV7-2 with TRBJ2-2; no firm D call. CDR3 length: 13 residues. From germline, CDR1 is SGHTA and CDR2 FQGNSA. Trimming shortened V by 5 bases and J by 3 bases, and 7 bases separated the two germline ends.

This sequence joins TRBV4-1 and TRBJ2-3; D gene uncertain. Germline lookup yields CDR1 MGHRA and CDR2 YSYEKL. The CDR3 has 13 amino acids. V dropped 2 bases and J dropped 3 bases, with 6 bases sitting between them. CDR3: CASSQQPTDTQYF. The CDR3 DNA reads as TGCGCCAGCAGCCAACAGCCAACAGATACGCAGTATTTT.

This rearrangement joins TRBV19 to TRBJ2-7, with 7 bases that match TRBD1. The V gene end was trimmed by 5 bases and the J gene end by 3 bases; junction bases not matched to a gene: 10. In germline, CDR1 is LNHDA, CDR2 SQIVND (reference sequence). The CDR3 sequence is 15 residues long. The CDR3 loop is CASSLGQRFNYEQYF. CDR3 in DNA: TGTGCCAGTAGTCTGGGACAGAGATTTAACTACGAGCAGTACTTC.

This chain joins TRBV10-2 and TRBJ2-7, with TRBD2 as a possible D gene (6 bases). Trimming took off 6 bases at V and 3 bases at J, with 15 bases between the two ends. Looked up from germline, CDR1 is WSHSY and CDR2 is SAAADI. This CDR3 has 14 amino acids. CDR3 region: CASSIPDYLYEQYF. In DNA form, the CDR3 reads TGCGCCAGCAGCATACCGGACTACCTCTACGAGCAGTACTTC.

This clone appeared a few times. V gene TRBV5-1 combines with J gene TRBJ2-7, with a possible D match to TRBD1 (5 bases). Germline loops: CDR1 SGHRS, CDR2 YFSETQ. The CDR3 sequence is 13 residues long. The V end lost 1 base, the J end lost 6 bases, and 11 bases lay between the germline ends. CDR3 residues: CASSLQGFAEQYF. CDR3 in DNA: TGCGCCAGCAGCTTGCAGGGTTTCGCCGAGCAGTACTTC.

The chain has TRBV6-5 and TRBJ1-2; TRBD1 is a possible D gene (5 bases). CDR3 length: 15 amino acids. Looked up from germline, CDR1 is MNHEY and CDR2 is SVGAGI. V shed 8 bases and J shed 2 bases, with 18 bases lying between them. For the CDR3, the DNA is TGTGCCAGCTCCTCAGGGACCCTAAACAACTATGGCTACACCTTC. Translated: CASSSGTLNNYGYTF.

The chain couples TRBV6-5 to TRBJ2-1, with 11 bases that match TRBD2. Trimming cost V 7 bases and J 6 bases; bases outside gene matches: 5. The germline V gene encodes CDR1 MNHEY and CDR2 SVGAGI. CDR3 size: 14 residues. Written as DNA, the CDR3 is TGTGCCAGCACTCTAGCGGGAGGAACCAATGAGCAGTTCTTC. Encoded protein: CASTLAGGTNEQFF.

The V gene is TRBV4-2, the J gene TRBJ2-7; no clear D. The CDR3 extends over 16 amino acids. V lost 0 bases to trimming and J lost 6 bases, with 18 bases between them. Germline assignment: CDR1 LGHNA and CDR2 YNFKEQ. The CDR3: CASSQEIGSILFEQYF. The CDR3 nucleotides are TGTGCCAGCAGCCAAGAAATTGGCAGTATTTTGTTCGAGCAGTACTTC.

Written as DNA, the CDR3 is TGTGCCAGCAGCTTGGGTACCACGACAGATACGCAGTATTTT. The encoded protein is CASSLGTTTDTQYF. The chain is built from TRBV7-2 and TRBJ2-3; D is undetermined. Trimming stripped 3 bases from V and 3 bases from J, with 10 bases between. The germline V gene encodes CDR1 SGHTA and CDR2 FQGNSA. There are 14 residues in the CDR3.

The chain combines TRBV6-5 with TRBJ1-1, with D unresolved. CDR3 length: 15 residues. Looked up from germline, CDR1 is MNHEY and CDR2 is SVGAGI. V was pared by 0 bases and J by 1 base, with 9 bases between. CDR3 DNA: TGTGCCAGCAGTTACTCCCGTGTCAGGAACACTGAAGCTTTCTTT. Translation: CASSYSRVRNTEAFF.

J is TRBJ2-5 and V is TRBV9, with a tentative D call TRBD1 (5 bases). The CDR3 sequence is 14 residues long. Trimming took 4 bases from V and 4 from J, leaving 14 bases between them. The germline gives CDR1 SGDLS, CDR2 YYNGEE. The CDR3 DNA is TGTGCCAGCAGCCGCTCAGGGCAGCGAGAGACCCAGTACTTC. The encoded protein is CASSRSGQRETQYF.

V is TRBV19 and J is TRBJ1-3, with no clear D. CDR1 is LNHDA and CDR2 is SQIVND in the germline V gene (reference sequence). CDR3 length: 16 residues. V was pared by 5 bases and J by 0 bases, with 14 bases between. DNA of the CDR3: TGTGCCAGTAGTCTCGGCAGGATATACTCTGGAAACACCATATATTTT. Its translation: CASSLGRIYSGNTIYF.

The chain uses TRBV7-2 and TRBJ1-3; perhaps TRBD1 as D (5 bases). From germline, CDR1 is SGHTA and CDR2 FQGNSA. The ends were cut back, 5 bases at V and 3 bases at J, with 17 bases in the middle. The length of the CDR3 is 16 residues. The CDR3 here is CASSLGAKALGNTIYF. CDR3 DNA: TGTGCCAGCAGCCTAGGGGCCAAGGCCCTTGGAAACACCATATATTTT. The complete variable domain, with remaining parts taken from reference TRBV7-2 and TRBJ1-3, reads GAGVSQSPSNKVTEKGKDVELRCDPISGHTALYWYRQSLGQGLEFLIYFQGNSAPDKSGLPSDRFSAERTGGSVSTLTIQRTQQEDSAVYLCASSLGAKALGNTIYFGEGSWLTVV.

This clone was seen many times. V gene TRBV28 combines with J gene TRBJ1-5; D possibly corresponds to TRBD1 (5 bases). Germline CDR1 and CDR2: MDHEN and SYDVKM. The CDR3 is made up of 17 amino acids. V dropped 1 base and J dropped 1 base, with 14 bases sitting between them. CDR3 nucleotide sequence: TGTGCCAGCAGTTTATTGTCTATAAGACAGAGCAATCAGCCCCAGCATTTT. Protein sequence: CASSLLSIRQSNQPQHF.

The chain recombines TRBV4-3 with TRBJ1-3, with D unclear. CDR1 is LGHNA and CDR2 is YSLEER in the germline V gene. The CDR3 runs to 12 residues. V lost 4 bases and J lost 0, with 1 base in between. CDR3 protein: CASSLSGNTIYF. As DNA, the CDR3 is TGCGCCAGCAGCCTCTCTGGAAACACCATATATTTT.

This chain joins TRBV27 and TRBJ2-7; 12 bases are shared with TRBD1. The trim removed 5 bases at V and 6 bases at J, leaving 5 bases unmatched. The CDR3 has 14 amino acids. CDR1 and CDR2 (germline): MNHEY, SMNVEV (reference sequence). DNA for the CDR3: TGTGCCAGCAGTCCAGGGACAGGGGGCGGCGAGCAGTACTTC. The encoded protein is CASSPGTGGGEQYF.

CDR3 bases: TGTGCCAGCAGCAAAGTCAGGGTTCGGAGCGGCCGAGTATCCTACGAGCAGTACTTC. It codes for CASSKVRVRSGRVSYEQYF. The chain uses TRBV21-1 and TRBJ2-7. TRBV21-1 is reported as a pseudogene. This CDR3 region has 19 residues.

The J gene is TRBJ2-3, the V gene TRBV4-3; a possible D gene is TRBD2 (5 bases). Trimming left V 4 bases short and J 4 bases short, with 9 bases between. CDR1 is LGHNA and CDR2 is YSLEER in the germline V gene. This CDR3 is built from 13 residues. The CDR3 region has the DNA TGCGCCAGCAGCCCCACTAGGTCAGATACGCAGTATTTT. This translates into CASSPTRSDTQYF.

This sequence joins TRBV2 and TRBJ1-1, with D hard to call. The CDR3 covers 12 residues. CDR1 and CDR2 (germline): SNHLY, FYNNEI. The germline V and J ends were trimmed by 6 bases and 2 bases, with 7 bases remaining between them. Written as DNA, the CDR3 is TGTGCCAGCAGGTACAGCAACACTGAAGCTTTCTTT. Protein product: CASRYSNTEAFF.